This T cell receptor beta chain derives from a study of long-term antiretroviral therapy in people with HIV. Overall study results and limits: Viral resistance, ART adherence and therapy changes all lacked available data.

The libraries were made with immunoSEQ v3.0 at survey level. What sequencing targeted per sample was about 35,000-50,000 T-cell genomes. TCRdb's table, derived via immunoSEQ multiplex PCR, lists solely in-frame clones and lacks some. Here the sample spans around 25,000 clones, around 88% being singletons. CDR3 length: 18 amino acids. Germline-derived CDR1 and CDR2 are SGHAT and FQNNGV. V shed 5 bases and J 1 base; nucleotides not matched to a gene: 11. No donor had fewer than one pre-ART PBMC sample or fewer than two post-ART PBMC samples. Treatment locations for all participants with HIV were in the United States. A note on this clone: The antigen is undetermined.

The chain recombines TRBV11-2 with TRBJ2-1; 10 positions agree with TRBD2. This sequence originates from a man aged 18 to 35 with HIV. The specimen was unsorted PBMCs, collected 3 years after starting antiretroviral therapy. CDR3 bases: TGTGCCAGCAGCACTCCTTACTTTAGCGGGGGGTCCTACAATGAGCAGTTCTTC. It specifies CASSTPYFSGGSYNEQFF.